The entry below gives a single TCR beta chain sequence along with its context. This specimen belongs to a study of response to subunit inactivated influenza vaccine. TCRdb processed the RT-PCR reads anew with MiXCR; each CDR3 protein has one entry. The data contain just under 550,000 distinct CDR3 sequences, around 25% of them seen just once; the ten biggest clones take up approximately 3%. Unmatched junction bases numbered 2, after V lost 1 base and J lost 3 bases. CDR1 SGHRS and CDR2 YFSETQ come from the germline V gene. The CDR3 covers 15 residues. These records were also assigned to another study, of T cells expressing NK-cell markers. That work contributes: Scientists made TCR beta cDNA using 5'RACE template switching with UMIs. Each TCR beta repertoire originated in sorted T cells that were CD3+CD56+NKG2C+, CD3+CD56+NKG2C- or CD3+CD56-NKG2C+. Dominant NKG2C+ clonotypes in a handful of donors made up about 1.0-7.0% of CD8+ T cells.

The chain uses TRBV5-1 and TRBJ2-1, with TRBD2 identical over 9 bases. This clonotype was sampled from a man aged 50 or older who received an inactivated influenza vaccine. Sequenced here: CD4+ T cells sorted from PBMCs, sampled 11 to 12 days after vaccination. The DNA of the CDR3 is TGCGCCAGCAGCTTGTCTAGCGGGGTCTACAATGAGCAGTTCTTC. It codes for CASSLSSGVYNEQFF. Variable domain in full (rest from reference TRBV5-1 and TRBJ2-1): KAGVTQTPRYLIKTRGQQVTLSCSPISGHRSVSWYQQTPGQGLQFLFEYFSETQRNKGNFPGRFSGRQFSNSRSEMNVSTLELGDSALYLCASSLSSGVYNEQFFGPGTRLTVL.